The clone carrying this T cell receptor beta chain was seen only a few times. Antigen: not known. Healthy bone marrow donors formed the donor group. These data belong to a study of cytomegalovirus exposure and HLA in healthy donors. A multiplex PCR was run with 60 Vbeta primers and 13 Jbeta primers. TCRdb's copy holds only in-frame clones and misses some; the assay was immunoSEQ multiplex PCR. Among around 150,000 clones listed, less than 85% were seen once. The V gene lost 5 bases and the J gene lost 5 bases, with 8 bases spanning the gap. Germline CDR1 is LNHDA and CDR2 is SQIVND (reference sequence). This CDR3 has 12 residues. Study results and caveats: The authors considered a cluster of highly shared sequence variants likely to be a sequencing artifact. In a later analysis, specific HLA alleles were associated with some 16,000 TCR beta sequences at a 0.05 false discovery rate.

This clonotype originated in a man aged 40-49 years in good health and CMV-seronegative. The sequenced sample consisted of PBMCs. The chain links TRBV19 to TRBJ2-3, with D perhaps TRBD1 (6 bases). The CDR3 region has the DNA TGTGCCAGTAGTCTACAGGGAGATACGCAGTATTTT. Translating gives CASSLQGDTQYF.